Listed here are 12 T cell receptor beta chains from one sample, sequenced in a study of beta chain features in type 1 diabetes. What was sequenced were expressed TCRB transcripts, since all of the isolated RNA had been reverse transcribed. Sequencing used immunoSEQ multiplex PCR; TCRdb keeps in-frame clones, though not all of them. Of around 500,000 clones listed, 11% are singletons. The sequencing input was naive CD4+ T cells from blood. The receptors derive from a woman aged 18-29 years in good health.

This clone occurred a few times. The chain links TRBV4-3 to TRBJ2-1; tentative D call: TRBD1 (6 bases). The ends were cut back, 3 bases at V and 9 bases at J, with 12 bases in the middle. Germline V gene sequence: CDR1 LGHNA, CDR2 YSLEER. CDR3 size: 13 residues. CDR3 bases: TGCGCCAGCAGCCACCGTTCAGGGGTTGAGCAGTTCTTC. This encodes CASSHRSGVEQFF.

The genes are TRBV9 and TRBJ2-1, with D perhaps matching TRBD2 (5 bases). Germline-derived CDR1 and CDR2 are SGDLS and YYNGEE. This CDR3 is 15 amino acids long. V was pared by 1 base and J by 3 bases, with 11 bases between. The CDR3 region is CASSVQAANYNEQFF. The DNA for the CDR3 is TGTGCCAGCAGCGTACAAGCGGCTAACTACAATGAGCAGTTCTTC.

This clone was seen a few times. This rearrangement joins TRBV2 to TRBJ2-3, with D possibly matching TRBD2 (5 bases). The CDR3 has 12 amino acids. Between the trimmed V and J ends, which lost 5 bases and 10 bases, there was a span of 13 bases. Germline V gene lookup returns CDR1 SNHLY and CDR2 FYNNEI. The CDR3 DNA reads TGTGCCAGCAGTCCTAGCAGGTTGCCGCAGTATTTT. Translation gives CASSPSRLPQYF.

This clone occurred a few times. The rearrangement links TRBV4-3 to TRBJ2-7; TRBD1 agrees at 10 bases. The CDR3 runs to 17 residues. Trimming removed 1 base from V and 4 bases from J; junction bases left unmatched: 10. Germline-derived CDR1 and CDR2 are LGHNA and YSLEER. CDR3 nucleotide sequence: TGCGCCAGCAGCCAAGCCCCTGGGACAGGGGAATGGTACGAGCAGTACGTC. Translating gives CASSQAPGTGEWYEQYV.

The rearrangement joins TRBV4-1 to TRBJ2-3; perhaps TRBD2 as D (6 bases). CDR3 length: 14 residues. Germline CDR1 and CDR2: MGHRA and YSYEKL. V was shortened by 2 bases and J by 4 bases, with 10 bases between the two germline ends. The CDR3 loop is CASSQHGGADTQYF. Written as DNA, the CDR3 is TGCGCCAGCAGCCAACACGGAGGGGCAGATACGCAGTATTTT.

The chain links TRBV5-1 to TRBJ2-3, with a weak D call TRBD2 (5 bases). V gave up 1 base and J gave up 0 bases, with 6 bases separating them. Germline-derived CDR1 and CDR2 are SGHRS and YFSETQ. This CDR3 region has 14 residues. CDR3 bases: TGCGCCAGCAGCTTGCTAGCTAGCACAGATACGCAGTATTTT. It encodes CASSLLASTDTQYF.

This chain links TRBV7-2 with TRBJ1-5; no clear D. The CDR3 consists of 13 residues. The V end lost 1 base, the J end lost 6 bases, and 7 bases lay between the germline ends. The germline V gene has CDR1 SGHTA and CDR2 FQGNSA. Here the CDR3 reads CASSLDGLQPQHF. The CDR3 DNA reads TGTGCCAGCAGCTTAGATGGGCTTCAGCCCCAGCATTTT.

The chain joins TRBV6-5 to TRBJ2-5; 7 bases map to TRBD1. The CDR3 has 13 amino acids. Germline-derived CDR1 and CDR2 are MNHEY and SVGAGI. J gave up 4 bases and V 5 bases, and 4 bases lay outside the gene matches. This CDR3 reads CASSQGGRETQYF. In nucleotides, the CDR3 is TGTGCCAGCAGTCAAGGGGGCCGAGAGACCCAGTACTTC.

The V call is TRBV7-2, the J call TRBJ2-3; possibly TRBD1 for D (6 bases). The CDR3 is 16 residues long. V lost 5 bases and J lost 2, with 17 bases in between. CDR1 and CDR2 from the germline V gene are SGHTA and FQGNSA. The CDR3 coding sequence is TGTGCCAGCAGCATTCGACAGGTTCGGCTCACAGATACGCAGTATTTT. Translation: CASSIRQVRLTDTQYF.

The rearrangement links TRBV25-1 to TRBJ1-4; no clear D. The CDR3 is 14 residues long. Germline lookup yields CDR1 MGHDK and CDR2 SYGVNS. The ends were cut back, 5 bases at V and 7 bases at J, with 14 bases in the middle. CDR3 DNA: TGTGCCAGCAGTCCATCGGCCTTTGGTGAAAAACTGTTTTTT. Protein product: CASSPSAFGEKLFF.

The chain joins TRBV28 to TRBJ2-3, with D possibly matching TRBD1 (6 bases). The CDR3 is 15 residues long. Germline V CDR1 and CDR2: MDHEN, SYDVKM. Trimming cost V 6 bases and J 5 bases, with 18 bases left between them. Here the CDR3 DNA reads TGTGCCAGCAGCCCCGGGACACCGGGGATAGATACGCAGTATTTT. As protein: CASSPGTPGIDTQYF. The full variable domain, with the rest looked up from reference TRBV28 and TRBJ2-3, is DVKVTQSSRYLVKRTGEKVFLECVQDMDHENMFWYRQDPGLGLRLIYFSYDVKMKEKGDIPEGYSVSREKKERFSLILESASTNQTSMYLCASSPGTPGIDTQYFGPGTRLTVL.

This clone was recorded a few times. The V gene is TRBV2, the J gene TRBJ1-5; D gene unclear. Per germline, CDR1 SNHLY and CDR2 FYNNEI. This CDR3 has 13 amino acids. The germline V and J ends were trimmed by 4 bases and 3 bases, with 7 bases remaining between them. The CDR3 spells CASSGLNNQPQHF. Written as DNA, the CDR3 is TGTGCCAGCAGTGGACTGAACAATCAGCCCCAGCATTTT.